This TCR beta chain was recovered during a study of blood T cells in healthy people across ages. A second about 6 to 12 cycle PCR used barcoded and J-beta primers. Every cDNA was tagged by a template-switch adaptor with 12 random nucleotides. MiXCR was run by TCRdb on the 5' RACE reads, yielding one entry per CDR3 protein. The sample includes 600,000 to 850,000 distinct CDR3 sequences, roughly 43% of them seen just once. This CDR3 is 15 amino acids long. Trimming took off 6 bases at V and 11 bases at J, with 25 bases between the two ends. Whenever a sample was processed, at least 6 million PBMCs were isolated.

This chain joins TRBV12-3 or TRBV12-4 and TRBJ1-1; TRBD1 might be the D (6 bases). Sequencing used blood. The origin of this receptor is a woman in her fifties or sixties in good health. This CDR3 is CASRPIRDTPIGAFF. CDR3 nucleotides: TGTGCCAGCAGGCCAATACGGGACACCCCGATTGGGGCTTTCTTT.